These T cell receptor beta chains were read from a single sample in a study of T cell repertoires in cytomegalovirus infection. MiXCR, applied by TCRdb to the reads, yields one record per CDR3 protein. The profile covers about 490,000 distinct CDR3 sequences, with approximately 25% appearing a single time and 13% taken by the ten largest. Sample: PBMCs. Source of these receptors: a human donor in good health (CMV status not recorded). Some clones in this sample may be carry-over from other donors' samples. The CDR3 runs from the conserved cysteine through the conserved F or W. D genes are given only for firm matches. Some rows have no size entry. The others give once, few or many, or a class for an expanded clone.

d_call: -; j_call: TRBJ2-7; v_call: TRBV2; clone_size: -; cdr3_nt: TGTGCCAGCAGTGAGGAGCGGCGGTCCTACGAGCAGTACTTC; cdr3_aa: CASSEERRSYEQYF
d_call: TRBD1; j_call: TRBJ1-1; v_call: TRBV7-8; clone_size: many; cdr3_nt: TGTGCCAGCAGCACCTACAGGGGGCCAGTGAACACTGAAGCTTTCTTT; cdr3_aa: CASSTYRGPVNTEAFF
d_call: -; j_call: TRBJ2-7; v_call: TRBV7-2; clone_size: -; cdr3_nt: TGTGCCAGCAGCTTAGGGGTCAGGTACGAGCAGTACTTC; cdr3_aa: CASSLGVRYEQYF
d_call: -; j_call: TRBJ2-3; v_call: TRBV12-3/TRBV12-4; clone_size: many; cdr3_nt: TGTGCCAGCAGTTATCGTCAGGGAGGAGATACGCAGTATTTT; cdr3_aa: CASSYRQGGDTQYF
d_call: -; j_call: TRBJ2-3; v_call: TRBV9; clone_size: few; cdr3_nt: TGTGCCAGCAGCGCCGAAAGACCAGATACGCAGTATTTT; cdr3_aa: CASSAERPDTQYF
d_call: TRBD1; j_call: TRBJ1-1; v_call: TRBV4-1; clone_size: -; cdr3_nt: TGCGCCAGCAGGCAGGGACAGAGACAAAACACTGAAGCTTTCTTT; cdr3_aa: CASRQGQRQNTEAFF
d_call: -; j_call: TRBJ1-4; v_call: TRBV7-2; clone_size: many; cdr3_nt: TGTGCCAGCAGGATTAGGGTCGAAACTAATGAAAAACTGTTTTTT; cdr3_aa: CASRIRVETNEKLFF
d_call: -; j_call: TRBJ2-5; v_call: TRBV7-2; clone_size: many; cdr3_nt: TGTGCCAGCAGCTTAGTAGCGGACCAAGAGACCCAGTACTTC; cdr3_aa: CASSLVADQETQYF
d_call: -; j_call: TRBJ2-2; v_call: TRBV28; clone_size: many; cdr3_nt: TGTGCCAGCAGTTTACCGACAACCGGGGAGCTGTTTTTT; cdr3_aa: CASSLPTTGELFF
d_call: -; j_call: TRBJ2-1; v_call: TRBV7-7; clone_size: -; cdr3_nt: TGTGCCAGCAGCTTAATAGCAGCGGCTGAGCAGTTCTTC; cdr3_aa: CASSLIAAAEQFF
d_call: -; j_call: TRBJ2-3; v_call: TRBV29-1; clone_size: -; cdr3_nt: TGCAGCGTTGTAGGGGCTACAGATACGCAGTATTTT; cdr3_aa: CSVVGATDTQYF
d_call: TRBD2; j_call: TRBJ2-7; v_call: TRBV4-1; clone_size: -; cdr3_nt: TGCGCCAGTTCCCTCTCAGCGGGGGCAAACTACGAGCAGTACTTC; cdr3_aa: CASSLSAGANYEQYF
d_call: -; j_call: TRBJ2-1; v_call: TRBV7-6; clone_size: -; cdr3_nt: TGTGCCAGCAGCTTAGAAGTCGAACGGTACAATGAGCAGTTCTTC; cdr3_aa: CASSLEVERYNEQFF
d_call: -; j_call: TRBJ2-1; v_call: TRBV6-5; clone_size: once; cdr3_nt: TGTGCCAGCAGTTACCGGAACAGAAGACTTAAGATAATTGAGCAGTTCTTC; cdr3_aa: CASSYRNRRLKIIEQFF